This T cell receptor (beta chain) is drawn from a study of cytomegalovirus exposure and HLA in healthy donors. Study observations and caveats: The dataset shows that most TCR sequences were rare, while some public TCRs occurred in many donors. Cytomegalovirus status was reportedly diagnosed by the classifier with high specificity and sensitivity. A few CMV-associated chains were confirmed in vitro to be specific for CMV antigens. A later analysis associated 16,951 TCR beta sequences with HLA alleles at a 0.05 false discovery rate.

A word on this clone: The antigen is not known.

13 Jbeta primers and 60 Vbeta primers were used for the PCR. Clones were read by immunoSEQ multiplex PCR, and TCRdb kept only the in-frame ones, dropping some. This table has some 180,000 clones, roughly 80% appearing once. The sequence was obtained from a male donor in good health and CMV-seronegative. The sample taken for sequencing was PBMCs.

DNA of the CDR3: TGTGCCAGCAGTGTAGGGGGTACGGACACTGAAGCTTTCTTT. Translated: CASSVGGTDTEAFF. The V and J genes are TRBV6-4 and TRBJ1-1; tentatively, D is TRBD1 (6 bases). Germline V lookup: CDR1 MRHNA, CDR2 SNTAGT. There are 14 residues in the CDR3. V was cut by 4 bases and J by 3 bases, with 12 bases left in between.